The 28 T cell receptor beta chains in this list originate from one sample, sequenced in a study of PD-1 blockade in classical Hodgkin lymphoma. Assay: immunoSEQ multiplex PCR; the TCRdb copy retains only in-frame clones and omits some. This sample has 25,000 to 30,000 clones; roughly nine tenths occur once, and the top ten carry about 0.45%. Time point described: cycle 4 day 1 (C4D1), after more than 5 weeks of nivolumab. Following autologous stem cell transplantation, relapse occurred in every patient, and exposure to brentuximab vedotin varied. Purification of CD4+ T cells from thawed PBMCs was achieved by magnetic negative selection. The sample consisted of CD4+ T cells from blood, taken before the fourth cycle of nivolumab. The receptors stem from a human donor with classical Hodgkin lymphoma.

The chain links TRBV15 to TRBJ1-5; weak D call: TRBD1 (6 bases). With 4 bases removed from V and 9 bases from J, the gap between germline ends came to 10 bases. CDR1 and CDR2 (germline): LNHNV, YYDKDF (reference sequence). The CDR3 length is 12 residues. The DNA of the CDR3 is TGTGCCACCAGCATGACAGGAGGGCCCCAGCATTTT. Translated, it gives CATSMTGGPQHF.

This chain joins TRBV5-4 and TRBJ1-4, with 7 bases aligning to TRBD1. This CDR3 is built from 15 residues. J gave up 8 bases and V 4 bases, and 11 bases lay outside the gene matches. Germline CDR1 reads SGHNT; CDR2 reads YYREEE (reference sequence). The CDR3 reads CASSAGTVTMEKLFF. Here the CDR3 DNA reads TGTGCCAGCAGCGCCGGGACAGTAACAATGGAAAAACTGTTTTTT.

J is TRBJ1-4 and V is TRBV2, with TRBD1 identical over 8 bases. Per germline, CDR1 SNHLY and CDR2 FYNNEI. CDR3 length: 13 residues. V shed 4 bases, J shed 5 bases, and the junction held 0 bases outside the gene matches. The CDR3 protein is CASSGQGNEKLFF. The CDR3 DNA sequence: TGTGCCAGCAGTGGACAGGGGAATGAAAAACTGTTTTTT.

V is TRBV6-6 and J is TRBJ2-2; 7 bases are a match to TRBD2. V shed 0 bases, J shed 5 bases, and the junction held 0 bases outside the gene matches. The CDR3 has 14 residues. Per the germline V gene, CDR1 is MNHNY and CDR2 is SVGAGI (reference sequence). The CDR3 sequence: CASSYSSGTGELFF. Written as DNA, the CDR3 is TGTGCCAGCAGTTACTCTAGCGGGACCGGGGAGCTGTTTTTT.

The chain carries TRBV5-5 and TRBJ2-7; D is perhaps TRBD2 (6 bases). The CDR3 loop spans 14 amino acids. Between the trimmed V and J ends, which lost 4 bases and 5 bases, there was a span of 16 bases. The germline V gene has CDR1 SGHKS and CDR2 YYEKEE (reference sequence). The CDR3 spells CASSIGRKSDEQYF. CDR3 DNA: TGTGCCAGCAGCATTGGGAGGAAGTCAGACGAGCAGTACTTC.

The chain is built from TRBV11-2 and TRBJ2-4; D could derive from TRBD1 or TRBD2 (5 bases each). The CDR3 spans 15 residues. V gave up 3 bases and J gave up 3 bases, with 12 bases separating them. Germline V lookup: CDR1 SGHAT, CDR2 FQNNGV. The CDR3 reads CASSFEGFGKNIQYF. DNA for the CDR3: TGTGCCAGCAGCTTTGAGGGGTTTGGCAAAAACATTCAGTACTTC.

The genes are TRBV2 and TRBJ2-3; D gene ambiguous. Germline V gene lookup returns CDR1 SNHLY and CDR2 FYNNEI. Trimming shortened V by 7 bases and J by 6 bases, and 14 bases separated the two germline ends. The CDR3 has 13 amino acids. The DNA for the CDR3 is TGTGCCAGCACTCCCGGGCCCGTCGATACGCAGTATTTT. As protein: CASTPGPVDTQYF.

This chain joins TRBV29-1 and TRBJ2-7; either TRBD1 or TRBD2 may fit D (5 bases each). Trimming removed 7 bases at V and 3 bases at J, with 16 bases between. Per the germline V gene, CDR1 is SQVTM and CDR2 is ANQGSEA. This CDR3 region has 13 residues. This CDR3 reads CSARGRTSYEQYF. For the CDR3, the DNA is TGCAGCGCAAGGGGACGGACCAGCTACGAGCAGTACTTC.

This clone has only one observation. The V gene is TRBV28, the J gene TRBJ2-7, with TRBD1 identical over 7 bases. The germline CDR1 and CDR2 sequences are MDHEN and SYDVKM. V lost 6 bases and J lost 4; bases outside the gene matches: 12. The CDR3 contains 15 residues. CDR3 sequence: CASRKTGPALYEQYF. DNA of the CDR3: TGTGCCAGCAGGAAGACAGGGCCAGCTTTATACGAGCAGTACTTC.

This sequence joins TRBV19 and TRBJ1-4; D is perhaps TRBD1 (5 bases). This CDR3 is built from 14 residues. Germline V gene sequence: CDR1 LNHDA, CDR2 SQIVND (reference sequence). V lost 3 bases to trimming and J lost 4 bases, with 9 bases between them. The DNA of the CDR3 is TGTGCCAGTAGTATGACAGTCAGTAATGAAAAACTGTTTTTT. As protein: CASSMTVSNEKLFF.

The rearrangement joins TRBV4-1 to TRBJ2-7; the D is unclear. V lost 0 bases and J lost 4, with 16 bases in between. CDR1 MGHRA and CDR2 YSYEKL come from the germline V gene. The CDR3 totals 16 residues. For the CDR3, the DNA is TGCGCCAGCAGCCAAGATGAGGTCAACCCCCTTTACGAGCAGTACTTC. Its protein product is CASSQDEVNPLYEQYF.

The V call is TRBV19, the J call TRBJ1-2; D ambiguous. The CDR3 is made up of 13 amino acids. V lost 3 bases, J lost 3 bases, and 8 bases lay in between. CDR1 and CDR2 from the germline V gene are LNHDA and SQIVND (reference sequence). CDR3 nucleotides: TGTGCCAGTAGTATCGGGAGGGACTATGGCTACACCTTC. Residues: CASSIGRDYGYTF.

The sample holds a few counts of this clone. V is TRBV2 and J is TRBJ1-2; no definite D call. Germline lookup yields CDR1 SNHLY and CDR2 FYNNEI. Trimming pared 5 bases from V and 8 bases from J, leaving 21 bases between. The CDR3 extends over 15 amino acids. Here the CDR3 reads CASSLGLSPTEGYTF. CDR3 in DNA: TGTGCCAGCAGTCTTGGACTGAGCCCTACGGAAGGCTACACCTTC.

V and J are TRBV5-5 and TRBJ2-5, with D unresolved. V was shortened by 5 bases and J by 1 base, with 9 bases between the two germline ends. Germline CDR1 and CDR2: SGHKS and YYEKEE (reference sequence). The CDR3 has 13 amino acids. CDR3 region: CASSSGSQETQYF. CDR3 sequence (DNA): TGTGCCAGCAGTTCCGGCTCCCAAGAGACCCAGTACTTC.

CDR3 amino acids: CASSPGGGGGQETQYF. The DNA for the CDR3 is TGTGCCAGCAGCCCCGGCGGGGGGGGAGGGCAAGAGACCCAGTACTTC. The genes are TRBV4-2 and TRBJ2-5, with 9 bases fitting TRBD2. The CDR3 covers 16 residues. The ends lost 4 bases at V and 2 bases at J; junction bases unmatched: 8. Germline CDR1 and CDR2: LGHNA and YNFKEQ.

In this sample, this clone turned up a few times. The chain employs TRBV29-1 and TRBJ1-2; D uncertain. The CDR3 loop spans 12 amino acids. With 4 bases removed from V and 1 base from J, the gap between germline ends came to 7 bases. Germline values: CDR1 SQVTM, CDR2 ANQGSEA. Here the CDR3 DNA reads TGCAGCGTTGTAGAGGGTAACTATGGCTACACCTTC. Amino acids: CSVVEGNYGYTF.

There are a few counts of this clone. This chain links TRBV2 with TRBJ1-2; a weak D match, TRBD1 (5 bases). The germline gives CDR1 SNHLY, CDR2 FYNNEI. Deletions cut 5 bases from V and 4 bases from J, with 8 bases between. This CDR3 is 12 amino acids long. DNA for the CDR3: TGTGCCAGCAGTCTAGGGACCTATGGCTACACCTTC. Residues: CASSLGTYGYTF.

This chain connects TRBV5-1 to TRBJ2-5, with 7 positions matching TRBD1. Germline CDR1 and CDR2: SGHRS and YFSETQ. CDR3 length equals 14 residues. Trimming removed 6 bases from V and 2 bases from J; junction bases left unmatched: 7. The CDR3 coding sequence is TGCGCCAGCACCCCTGGACAGGCTCAAGAGACCCAGTACTTC. Translated: CASTPGQAQETQYF.

V is TRBV5-5 and J is TRBJ1-1; D remains unclear. The CDR3 runs 18 residues. Trimming took off 4 bases at V and 1 base at J, with 23 bases between the two ends. CDR1 SGHKS and CDR2 YYEKEE come from the germline V gene (reference sequence). The CDR3 spells CASSPRENSLLGNTEAFF. The CDR3 region has the DNA TGTGCCAGCAGCCCAAGGGAAAACAGTCTATTGGGGAACACTGAAGCTTTCTTT.

The J gene is TRBJ1-2, the V gene TRBV28; D possibly corresponds to TRBD1 (5 bases). CDR3 length: 15 amino acids. The V and J ends lost 3 bases and 4 bases respectively, with 15 bases between them. The germline V gene has CDR1 MDHEN and CDR2 SYDVKM. This chain's CDR3 is CASSFRRDRGYGYTF. The DNA for the CDR3 is TGTGCCAGCAGTTTCCGGCGGGACCGTGGCTATGGCTACACCTTC.

The rearrangement uses TRBV28 and TRBJ2-3, with D maybe TRBD2 (7 bases). Trimming took off 2 bases at V and 4 bases at J, with 16 bases between the two ends. The germline V gene encodes CDR1 MDHEN and CDR2 SYDVKM. The length of the CDR3 is 16 residues. The CDR3 DNA sequence: TGTGCCAGCAGTTTACCGCCAGGGAGGGGGGCAGATACGCAGTATTTT. This translates into CASSLPPGRGADTQYF.

The genes are TRBV9 and TRBJ2-3; 8 bases are a match to TRBD2. Germline CDR1 is SGDLS and CDR2 is YYNGEE. V shed 4 bases and J 2 bases; nucleotides not matched to a gene: 6. The CDR3 covers 15 residues. CDR3 coding DNA: TGTGCCAGCAGCTTAGGCGGGAGGCCCACAGATACGCAGTATTTT. Amino acids: CASSLGGRPTDTQYF.

The chain has TRBV15 and TRBJ1-5, with 9 bases identical to TRBD1. Germline lookup yields CDR1 LNHNV and CDR2 YYDKDF (reference sequence). This CDR3 is 15 amino acids long. Unmatched junction bases numbered 4, after V lost 2 bases and J lost 5 bases. In DNA, the CDR3 is TGTGCCACCAGCAGACCGGGACAGGGTTATCAGCCCCAGCATTTT. Residues: CATSRPGQGYQPQHF.

This chain connects TRBV5-1 to TRBJ2-1, with 8 bases that match TRBD1. The ends lost 2 bases at V and 3 bases at J; junction bases unmatched: 4. The germline CDR1 and CDR2 sequences are SGHRS and YFSETQ. The length of the CDR3 is 15 residues. CDR3 sequence (DNA): TGCGCCAGCAGCTTAAGTACAGGGGGCTACAATGAGCAGTTCTTC. Its protein product is CASSLSTGGYNEQFF. The whole variable domain, filled in from reference TRBV5-1 and TRBJ2-1, reads KAGVTQTPRYLIKTRGQQVTLSCSPISGHRSVSWYQQTPGQGLQFLFEYFSETQRNKGNFPGRFSGRQFSNSRSEMNVSTLELGDSALYLCASSLSTGGYNEQFFGPGTRLTVL.

V usage is TRBV9 and J usage is TRBJ2-5; 13 bases map to TRBD2. CDR3 length equals 16 residues. The ends lost 3 bases at V and 5 bases at J; junction bases unmatched: 7. Germline loops: CDR1 SGDLS, CDR2 YYNGEE. CDR3 amino acids: CASSETSGGAWETQYF. The CDR3 bases are TGTGCCAGCAGCGAAACTAGCGGGGGGGCCTGGGAGACCCAGTACTTC.

This chain joins TRBV7-9 and TRBJ2-5; 8 positions agree with TRBD2. This CDR3 is built from 13 residues. In germline, CDR1 is SEHNR, CDR2 FQNEAQ (reference sequence). Losses at the gene ends were 3 bases for V and 7 bases for J; bases not matched to a gene: 4. CDR3 coding DNA: TGTGCCAGCAGCTTGCAGGCGGGGGGGACCCAGTACTTC. Protein product: CASSLQAGGTQYF.

This clone was seen only once. CDR3 sequence (DNA): TGTGCCAGCAGTCCCCCGGGGCGGGGGGCTTACGAGCAGTACTTC. It codes for CASSPPGRGAYEQYF. This chain connects TRBV28 to TRBJ2-7, with 8 bases fitting TRBD2. CDR1 and CDR2 from the germline V gene are MDHEN and SYDVKM. V shed 5 bases, J shed 4 bases, and the junction held 10 bases outside the gene matches. The CDR3 consists of 15 residues.

The gene calls are TRBV6-6 and TRBJ2-3; D is possibly TRBD2 (5 bases). The CDR3 length is 11 residues. The germline V gene has CDR1 MNHNY and CDR2 SVGAGI (reference sequence). Trimming left V 6 bases short and J 4 bases short, with 5 bases between. The CDR3 reads CASRRADTQYF. The CDR3 bases are TGTGCCAGCAGGAGGGCAGATACGCAGTATTTT.